The text below deals with one T cell receptor (beta chain). This entry comes from a study of blood T cell repertoires in COVID-19. The wider study: Samples representing acute and convalescent COVID-19 were sourced from the United States, Italy and Spain. T cells, B-cell-depleted T cells, or PBMCs provided the cDNA or gDNA that served as material.

Original methodology: Reference gene primer amplification yielded estimated nucleated cell counts. Measured with immunoSEQ multiplex PCR; TCRdb has only the in-frame clones, and not every one. That table is the source of V, J and clone size, and D and trimming were worked out from the DNA. The table includes approximately 220,000 clones, approximately 84% detected once. The TCR comes from a woman aged 80 or older with acute or convalescent COVID-19. Sequencing was done on a sample of peripheral blood.

Here the CDR3 DNA reads TGCGCCAGCAGTGAGTTGGCAGGGGGAGAGGAAAAACTGTTTTTT. This translates into CASSELAGGEEKLFF. The chain recombines TRBV10-1 with TRBJ1-4; 7 positions match TRBD1. This CDR3 region has 15 residues. CDR1 WNHNN and CDR2 SYGVQD come from the germline V gene (reference sequence). With 1 base clipped from V and 8 bases from J, the junction kept 7 bases outside the gene matches.